This T cell receptor beta chain was sequenced during a study of T cells after yellow fever vaccination. Looking at the study overall: Fractions containing few cells were prepared with SMART-Seq v4 Ultra Low Input.

Via MiXCR, TCRdb re-called the 5' RACE reads, giving one row per CDR3 protein. The sample lists some 110,000 distinct CDR3 sequences, 8.4% seen once, with about 25% in the top ten. V lost 1 base to trimming and J lost 0 bases, with 7 bases between them. Germline V gene lookup returns CDR1 LNHDA and CDR2 SQIVND (reference sequence). The CDR3 covers 15 residues. This clonotype was seen many times. This chain joins TRBV19 and TRBJ1-5; D is uncertain. The TCR originated in a man aged 30 to 39 who received the YFV17D yellow fever vaccine. The input for sequencing was CD8+ T cells sorted from PBMCs, taken 45 days after the yellow fever booster vaccination. CDR3 region: CASSIGGYSNQPQHF. The CDR3 DNA sequence: TGTGCCAGTAGTATAGGAGGATATAGCAATCAGCCCCAGCATTTT. Filled out from reference TRBV19 and TRBJ1-5, the complete variable domain reads DGGITQSPKYLFRKEGQNVTLSCEQNLNHDAMYWYRQDPGQGLRLIYYSQIVNDFQKGDIAEGYSVSREKKESFPLTVTSAQKNPTAFYLCASSIGGYSNQPQHFGDGTRLSIL.